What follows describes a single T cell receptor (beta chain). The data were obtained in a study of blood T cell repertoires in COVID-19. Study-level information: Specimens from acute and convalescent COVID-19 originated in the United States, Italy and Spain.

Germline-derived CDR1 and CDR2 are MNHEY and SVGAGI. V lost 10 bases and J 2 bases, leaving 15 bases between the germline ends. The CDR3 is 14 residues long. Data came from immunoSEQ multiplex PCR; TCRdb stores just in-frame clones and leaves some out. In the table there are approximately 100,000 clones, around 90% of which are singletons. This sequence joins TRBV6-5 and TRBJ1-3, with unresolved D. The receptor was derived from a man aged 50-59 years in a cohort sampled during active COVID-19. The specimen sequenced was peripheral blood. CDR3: CAILRDNTGNTIYF. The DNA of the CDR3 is TGTGCCATCCTACGGGATAACACTGGAAACACCATATATTTT.